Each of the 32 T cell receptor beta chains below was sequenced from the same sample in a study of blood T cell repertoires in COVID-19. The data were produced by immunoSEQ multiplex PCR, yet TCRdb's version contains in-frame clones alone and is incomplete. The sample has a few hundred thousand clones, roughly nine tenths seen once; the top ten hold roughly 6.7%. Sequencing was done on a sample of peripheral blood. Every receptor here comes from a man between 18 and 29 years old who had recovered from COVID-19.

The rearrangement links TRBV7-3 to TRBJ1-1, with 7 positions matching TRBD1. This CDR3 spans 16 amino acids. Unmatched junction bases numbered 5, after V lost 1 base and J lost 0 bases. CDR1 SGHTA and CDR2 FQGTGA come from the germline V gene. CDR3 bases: TGTGCCAGCAGCTTAAACGCGGGACAGCTGAACACTGAAGCTTTCTTT. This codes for CASSLNAGQLNTEAFF.

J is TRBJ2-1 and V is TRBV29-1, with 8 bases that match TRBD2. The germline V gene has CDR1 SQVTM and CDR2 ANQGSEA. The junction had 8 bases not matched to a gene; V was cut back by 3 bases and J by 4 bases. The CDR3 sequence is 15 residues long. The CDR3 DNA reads TGCAGCGTTGATGATGTGCGGGAGGTTTACAATGAGCAGTTCTTC. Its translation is CSVDDVREVYNEQFF.

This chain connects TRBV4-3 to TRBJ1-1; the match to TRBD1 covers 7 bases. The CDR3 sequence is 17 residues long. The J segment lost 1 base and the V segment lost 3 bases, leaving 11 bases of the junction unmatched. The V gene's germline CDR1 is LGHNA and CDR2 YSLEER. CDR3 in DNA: TGCGCCAGCAGCCACCTACAGGGGACCGTAGGGAACACTGAAGCTTTCTTT. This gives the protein CASSHLQGTVGNTEAFF.

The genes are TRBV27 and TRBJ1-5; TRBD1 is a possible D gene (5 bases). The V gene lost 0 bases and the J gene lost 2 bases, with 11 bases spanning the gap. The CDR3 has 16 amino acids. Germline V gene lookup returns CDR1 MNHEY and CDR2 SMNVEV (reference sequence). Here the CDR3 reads CASSLSGGYGNQPQHF. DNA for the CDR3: TGTGCCAGCAGTTTATCTGGGGGGTATGGCAATCAGCCCCAGCATTTT.

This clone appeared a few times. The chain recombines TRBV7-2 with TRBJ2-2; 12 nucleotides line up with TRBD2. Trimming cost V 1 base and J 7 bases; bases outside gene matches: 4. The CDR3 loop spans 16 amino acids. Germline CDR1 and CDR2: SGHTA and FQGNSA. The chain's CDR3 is CASSLETSGGVGELFF. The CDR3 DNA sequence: TGTGCCAGCAGCTTAGAGACTAGCGGGGGAGTCGGGGAGCTGTTTTTT.

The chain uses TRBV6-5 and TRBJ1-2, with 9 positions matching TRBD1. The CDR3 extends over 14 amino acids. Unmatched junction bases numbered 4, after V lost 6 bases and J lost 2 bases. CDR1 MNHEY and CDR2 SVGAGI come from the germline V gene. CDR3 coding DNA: TGTGCCAGCAGATCGGGACAGGGAAACTATGGCTACACCTTC. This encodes CASRSGQGNYGYTF.

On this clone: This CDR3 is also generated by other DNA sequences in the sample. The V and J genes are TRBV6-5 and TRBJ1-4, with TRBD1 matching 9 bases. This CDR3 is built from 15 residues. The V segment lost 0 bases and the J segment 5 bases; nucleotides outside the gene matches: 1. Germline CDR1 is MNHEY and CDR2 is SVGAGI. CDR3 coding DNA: TGTGCCAGCAGTTACTCCGGACAGGGGAATGAAAAACTGTTTTTT. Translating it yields CASSYSGQGNEKLFF.

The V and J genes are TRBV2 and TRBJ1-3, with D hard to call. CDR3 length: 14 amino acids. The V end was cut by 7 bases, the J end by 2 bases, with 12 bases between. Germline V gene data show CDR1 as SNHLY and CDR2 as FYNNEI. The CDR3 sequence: CASTYGQTGNTIYF. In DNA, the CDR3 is TGTGCCAGCACCTATGGGCAGACTGGAAACACCATATATTTT.

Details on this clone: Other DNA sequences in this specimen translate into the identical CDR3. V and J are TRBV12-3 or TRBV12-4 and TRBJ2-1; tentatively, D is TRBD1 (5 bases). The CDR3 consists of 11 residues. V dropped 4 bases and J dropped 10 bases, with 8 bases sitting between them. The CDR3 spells CASSYRGEQFF. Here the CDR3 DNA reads TGTGCCAGCAGTTATAGGGGAGAGCAGTTCTTC.

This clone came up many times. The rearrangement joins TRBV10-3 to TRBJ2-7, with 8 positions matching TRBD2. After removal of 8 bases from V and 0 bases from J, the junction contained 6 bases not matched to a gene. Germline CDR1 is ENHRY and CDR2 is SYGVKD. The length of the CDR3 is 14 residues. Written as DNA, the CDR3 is TGTGCCATCCAAAGCGGGAGTAGCTCCTACGAGCAGTACTTC. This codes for CAIQSGSSSYEQYF.

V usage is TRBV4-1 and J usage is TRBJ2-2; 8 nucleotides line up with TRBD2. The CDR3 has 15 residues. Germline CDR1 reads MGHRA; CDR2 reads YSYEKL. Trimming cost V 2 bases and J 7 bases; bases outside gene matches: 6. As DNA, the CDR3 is TGCGCCAGCAGCCAATTACGACTAGCGAGCGGGGAGCTGTTTTTT. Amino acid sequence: CASSQLRLASGELFF.

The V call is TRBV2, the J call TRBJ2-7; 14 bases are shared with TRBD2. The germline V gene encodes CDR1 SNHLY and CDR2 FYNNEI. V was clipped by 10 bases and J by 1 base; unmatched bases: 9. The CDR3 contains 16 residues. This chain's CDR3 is CANSGTSGRPSYEQYF. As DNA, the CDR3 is TGTGCCAACTCCGGGACTAGCGGGAGACCATCCTACGAGCAGTACTTC.

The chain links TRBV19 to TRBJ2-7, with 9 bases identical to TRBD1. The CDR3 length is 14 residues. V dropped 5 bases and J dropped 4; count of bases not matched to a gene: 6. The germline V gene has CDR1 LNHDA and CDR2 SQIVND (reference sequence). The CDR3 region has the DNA TGTGCCAGTAGTGCCGGGACAGGGATATACGAGCAGTACTTC. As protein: CASSAGTGIYEQYF.

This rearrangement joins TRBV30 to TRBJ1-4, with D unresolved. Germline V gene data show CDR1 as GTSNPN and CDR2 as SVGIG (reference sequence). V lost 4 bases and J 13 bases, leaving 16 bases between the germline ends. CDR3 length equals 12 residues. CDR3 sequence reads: CAWTTQRGVLFF. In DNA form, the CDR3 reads TGTGCCTGGACCACCCAGCGGGGAGTACTGTTTTTT. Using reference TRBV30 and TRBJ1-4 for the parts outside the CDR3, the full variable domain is SQTIHQWPATLVQPVGSPLSLECTVEGTSNPNLYWYRQAAGRGLQLLFYSVGIGQISSEVPQNLSASRPQDRQFILSSKKLLLSDSGFYLCAWTTQRGVLFFGSGTQLSVL.

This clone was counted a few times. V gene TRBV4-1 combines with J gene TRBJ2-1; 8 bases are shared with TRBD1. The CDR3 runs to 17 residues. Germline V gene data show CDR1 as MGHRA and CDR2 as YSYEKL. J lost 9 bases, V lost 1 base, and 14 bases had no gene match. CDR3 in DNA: TGCGCCAGCAGCCAAGGCCCGGGGGCCTCCACAGGGGGTGAGCAGTTCTTC. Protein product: CASSQGPGASTGGEQFF.

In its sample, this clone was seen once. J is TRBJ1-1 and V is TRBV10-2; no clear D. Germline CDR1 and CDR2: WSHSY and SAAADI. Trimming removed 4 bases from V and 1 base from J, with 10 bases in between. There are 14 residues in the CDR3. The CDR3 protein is CASSGGGSNTEAFF. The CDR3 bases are TGCGCCAGCAGTGGTGGAGGTTCGAACACTGAAGCTTTCTTT.

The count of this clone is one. In DNA form, the CDR3 reads TGTGCCAGCTCACCACTGGAGGGCCTCGGAAACACCATATATTTT. It specifies CASSPLEGLGNTIYF. The chain uses TRBV18 and TRBJ1-3; D gene uncertain. Germline V gives CDR1 KGHSH, CDR2 LQKENI. The CDR3 spans 15 residues. V lost 1 base and J 4 bases, leaving 11 bases between the germline ends.

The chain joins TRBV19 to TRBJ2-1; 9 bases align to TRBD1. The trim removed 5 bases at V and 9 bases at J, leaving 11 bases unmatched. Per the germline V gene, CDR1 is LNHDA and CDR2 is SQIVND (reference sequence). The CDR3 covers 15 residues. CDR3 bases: TGTGCCAGTAGTCTGGAGGGGACAGGGAATATTGAGCAGTTCTTC. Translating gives CASSLEGTGNIEQFF.

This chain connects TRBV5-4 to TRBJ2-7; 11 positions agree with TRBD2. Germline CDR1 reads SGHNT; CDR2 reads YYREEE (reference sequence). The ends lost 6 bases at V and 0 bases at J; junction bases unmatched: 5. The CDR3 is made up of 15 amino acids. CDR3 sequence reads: CASTDGTSGSYEQYF. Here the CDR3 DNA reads TGTGCCAGCACCGACGGGACTAGCGGCTCCTACGAGCAGTACTTC.

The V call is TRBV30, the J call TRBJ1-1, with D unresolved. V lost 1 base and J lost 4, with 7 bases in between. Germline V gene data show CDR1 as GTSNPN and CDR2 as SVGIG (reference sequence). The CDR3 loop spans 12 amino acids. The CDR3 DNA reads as TGTGCCTGGAGTGCGTCTTTCACTGAAGCTTTCTTT. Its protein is CAWSASFTEAFF.

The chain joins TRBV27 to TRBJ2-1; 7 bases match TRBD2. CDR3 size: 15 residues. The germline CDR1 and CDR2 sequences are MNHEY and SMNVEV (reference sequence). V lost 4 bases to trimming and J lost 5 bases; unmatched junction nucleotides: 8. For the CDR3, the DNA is TGTGCCAGCAGTTGGGGGGGAGCCCTAAACAATGAGCAGTTCTTC. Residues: CASSWGGALNNEQFF.

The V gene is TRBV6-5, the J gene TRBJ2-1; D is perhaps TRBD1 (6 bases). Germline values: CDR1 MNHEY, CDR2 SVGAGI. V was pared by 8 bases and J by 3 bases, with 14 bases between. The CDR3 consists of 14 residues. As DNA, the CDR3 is TGTGCCAGCTCTGTAAGGACAGACTACAATGAGCAGTTCTTC. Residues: CASSVRTDYNEQFF.

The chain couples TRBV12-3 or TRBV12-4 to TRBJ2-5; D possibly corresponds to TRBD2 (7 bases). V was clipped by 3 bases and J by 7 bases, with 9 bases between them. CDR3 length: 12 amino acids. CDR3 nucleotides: TGTGCCAGCAGTTTTAGGGGGGGGACCCAGTACTTC. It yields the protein CASSFRGGTQYF.

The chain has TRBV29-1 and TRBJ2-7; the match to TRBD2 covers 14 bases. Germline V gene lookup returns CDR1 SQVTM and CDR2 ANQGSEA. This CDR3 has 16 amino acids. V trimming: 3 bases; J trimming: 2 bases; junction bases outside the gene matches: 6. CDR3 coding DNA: TGCAGCGTTGAGGGGACTAGCGGGAGCAAAACCTACGAGCAGTACTTC. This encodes CSVEGTSGSKTYEQYF.

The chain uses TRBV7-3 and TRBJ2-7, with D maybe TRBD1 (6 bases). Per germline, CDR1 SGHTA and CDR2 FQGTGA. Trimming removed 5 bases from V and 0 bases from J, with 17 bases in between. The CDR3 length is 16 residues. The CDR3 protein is CASSPGQLSPSYEQYF. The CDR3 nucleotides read TGTGCCAGCAGCCCCGGACAGCTCTCACCCTCCTACGAGCAGTACTTC.

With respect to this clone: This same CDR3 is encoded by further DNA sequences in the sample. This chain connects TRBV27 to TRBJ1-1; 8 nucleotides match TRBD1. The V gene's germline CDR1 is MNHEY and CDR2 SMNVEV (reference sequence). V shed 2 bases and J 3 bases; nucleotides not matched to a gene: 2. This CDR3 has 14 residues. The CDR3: CASSLNRGDTEAFF. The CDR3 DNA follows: TGTGCCAGCAGTTTAAACAGGGGGGACACTGAAGCTTTCTTT.

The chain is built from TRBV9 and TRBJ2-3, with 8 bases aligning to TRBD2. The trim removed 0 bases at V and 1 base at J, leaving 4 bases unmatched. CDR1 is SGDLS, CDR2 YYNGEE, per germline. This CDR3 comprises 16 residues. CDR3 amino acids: CASSVGETSGTDTQYF. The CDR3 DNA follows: TGTGCCAGCAGCGTAGGAGAGACTAGCGGCACAGATACGCAGTATTTT.

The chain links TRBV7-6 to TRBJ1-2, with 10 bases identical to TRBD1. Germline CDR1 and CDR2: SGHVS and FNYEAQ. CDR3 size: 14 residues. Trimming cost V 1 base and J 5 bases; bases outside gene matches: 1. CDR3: CASSLGQGAYGYTF. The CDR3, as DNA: TGTGCCAGCAGCTTAGGACAGGGGGCGTATGGCTACACCTTC. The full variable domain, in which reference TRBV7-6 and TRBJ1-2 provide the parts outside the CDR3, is GAGVSQSPRYKVTKRGQDVALRCDPISGHVSLYWYRQALGQGPEFLTYFNYEAQQDKSGLPNDRFSAERPEGSISTLTIQRTEQRDSAMYRCASSLGQGAYGYTFGSGTRLTVV.

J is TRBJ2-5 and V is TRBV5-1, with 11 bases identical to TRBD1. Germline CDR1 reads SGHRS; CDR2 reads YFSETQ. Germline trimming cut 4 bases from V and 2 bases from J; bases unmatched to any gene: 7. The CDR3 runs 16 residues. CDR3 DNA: TGCGCCAGCAGCCTTAAGGACAGGGGGCTTCAAGAGACCCAGTACTTC. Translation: CASSLKDRGLQETQYF.

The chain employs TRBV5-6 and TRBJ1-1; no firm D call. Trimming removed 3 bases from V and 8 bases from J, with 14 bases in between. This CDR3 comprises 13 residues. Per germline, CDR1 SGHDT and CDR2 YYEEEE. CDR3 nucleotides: TGTGCCAGCAGCTCCCGGGAGGCGAGAGAAGCTTTCTTT. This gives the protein CASSSREAREAFF.

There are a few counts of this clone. The CDR3 here is CASSLGTDREKLFF. The CDR3 DNA reads as TGTGCCAGCAGCTTAGGGACGGACAGGGAAAAACTGTTTTTT. The chain recombines TRBV7-9 with TRBJ1-4; TRBD1 agrees at 7 bases. J was trimmed by 8 bases and V by 1 base; bases with no gene match: 4. This CDR3 has 14 residues. Germline-derived CDR1 and CDR2 are SEHNR and FQNEAQ (reference sequence).

CDR3 loop: CASSVDRGLGTEAFF. Written as DNA, the CDR3 is TGTGCCAGCAGTGTCGACAGGGGGCTAGGGACTGAAGCTTTCTTT. The chain combines TRBV27 with TRBJ1-1, with 10 bases fitting TRBD1. The V segment lost 5 bases and the J segment 5 bases; nucleotides outside the gene matches: 8. Germline V gene data show CDR1 as MNHEY and CDR2 as SMNVEV (reference sequence). The CDR3 sequence is 15 residues long.